One and the same sample provided the 24 T cell receptor beta chains below, sequenced in a study of naive and memory T cell subsets. The beta constant-region primer was an equimolar mix of two oligonucleotides covering TRBC1 and TRBC2. In TCRdb, the UMI-ligation and nested PCR reads were re-called with MiXCR into one record per CDR3 protein. The table includes some 150,000 distinct CDR3 sequences, approximately 17% detected once. The sample was naive CD4+ T cells from blood. These receptors originate from a human donor in good health.

V and J are TRBV28 and TRBJ2-3, with D hard to call. Germline V gene data show CDR1 as MDHEN and CDR2 as SYDVKM. V gave up 4 bases and J gave up 1 base, with 9 bases separating them. This CDR3 region has 14 residues. CDR3 nucleotides: TGTGCCAGCAGTTCCCCGGCGGGCACAGATACGCAGTATTTT. Its protein product is CASSSPAGTDTQYF.

The chain combines TRBV9 with TRBJ2-5; no reliable D call. The CDR3 runs 16 residues. Per germline, CDR1 SGDLS and CDR2 YYNGEE. Deletions cut 3 bases from V and 2 bases from J, with 17 bases between. CDR3 nucleotide sequence: TGTGCCAGCAGCGAGCAGTTTTGGGGTAAACAAGAGACCCAGTACTTC. Protein product: CASSEQFWGKQETQYF.

The chain has TRBV6-6 and TRBJ2-4; 9 bases line up with TRBD1. Germline V gene data show CDR1 as MNHNY and CDR2 as SVGAGI (reference sequence). The V and J ends lost 5 bases and 2 bases, in that order; junction bases with no gene match: 7. The CDR3 totals 16 residues. The DNA for the CDR3 is TGTGCCAGCAGTACGGACAGGGGCTGGTCCAAAAACATTCAGTACTTC. Residues: CASSTDRGWSKNIQYF.

This chain links TRBV10-3 with TRBJ2-3; D is perhaps TRBD1 (5 bases). There are 16 residues in the CDR3. Trimming took off 8 bases at V and 5 bases at J, with 23 bases between the two ends. Germline CDR1 ENHRY, CDR2 SYGVKD. The CDR3 loop reads CAIQLTDRQSQDTQYF. The DNA for the CDR3 is TGTGCCATCCAGCTCACAGATAGACAGTCCCAAGATACGCAGTATTTT.

The rearrangement uses TRBV5-1 and TRBJ2-5; no definite D call. The V end lost 3 bases, the J end lost 0 bases, and 15 bases lay between the germline ends. CDR3 length equals 16 residues. Germline CDR1 and CDR2: SGHRS and YFSETQ. The CDR3 DNA sequence: TGCGCCAGCAGCTACGGGCCCATACTGTACCAAGAGACCCAGTACTTC. Protein product: CASSYGPILYQETQYF. The full variable domain, its missing parts supplied by reference TRBV5-1 and TRBJ2-5, is KAGVTQTPRYLIKTRGQQVTLSCSPISGHRSVSWYQQTPGQGLQFLFEYFSETQRNKGNFPGRFSGRQFSNSRSEMNVSTLELGDSALYLCASSYGPILYQETQYFGPGTRLLVL.

This clonotype was counted between two and nine times. J is TRBJ2-2 and V is TRBV10-3; D possibly uses TRBD1 or TRBD2 (5 bases each). In germline, CDR1 is ENHRY, CDR2 SYGVKD. The CDR3 is 13 residues long. The V gene lost 8 bases and the J gene lost 7 bases, with 14 bases spanning the gap. The CDR3: CAIRDERIGELFF. Here the CDR3 DNA reads TGTGCCATCCGGGACGAACGCATCGGGGAGCTGTTTTTT.

The chain links TRBV29-1 to TRBJ2-3; 13 bases map to TRBD2. The V and J ends lost 3 bases and 7 bases, in that order; junction bases with no gene match: 4. CDR3 length: 14 amino acids. CDR1 SQVTM and CDR2 ANQGSEA come from the germline V gene. CDR3: CSVDGTSGTNTQYF. As DNA, the CDR3 is TGCAGCGTTGATGGGACTAGCGGGACGAATACGCAGTATTTT.

This clonotype was seen a handful of times. The rearrangement links TRBV6-5 to TRBJ2-3; D unresolved. This CDR3 has 15 residues. Germline V gives CDR1 MNHEY, CDR2 SVGAGI. Trimming pared 2 bases from V and 4 bases from J, leaving 13 bases between. The CDR3: CASSYLGIPADTQYF. DNA of the CDR3: TGTGCCAGCAGTTACCTGGGGATTCCCGCAGATACGCAGTATTTT.

This clonotype was seen many times. This chain connects TRBV7-6 to TRBJ2-1; D gene uncertain. CDR1 and CDR2 (germline): SGHVS, FNYEAQ. The CDR3 has 14 amino acids. The V gene lost 7 bases and the J gene lost 2 bases, with 12 bases spanning the gap. CDR3 in DNA: TGTGCCAGCACCCCCTCCCAGCCCTACAATGAGCAGTTCTTC. Residues: CASTPSQPYNEQFF.

This clonotype occurred a few times. This chain connects TRBV12-3 or TRBV12-4 to TRBJ2-3; the D is unclear. Trimming shortened V by 2 bases and J by 2 bases, and 8 bases separated the two germline ends. CDR3 length equals 14 residues. The CDR3 here is CASSLRPATDTQYF. The CDR3 region has the DNA TGTGCCAGCAGTTTAAGACCGGCCACAGATACGCAGTATTTT.

V and J are TRBV5-1 and TRBJ2-7, with TRBD2 matching over 9 bases. This CDR3 has 14 residues. CDR1 and CDR2 (germline): SGHRS, YFSETQ. V was clipped by 4 bases and J by 3 bases; unmatched bases: 5. Here the CDR3 DNA reads TGCGCCAGCAGCCCTAGCGGGACTCTCTACGAGCAGTACTTC. Its protein is CASSPSGTLYEQYF.

The CDR3 DNA sequence: TGCAGTGCTAAAAAGGACGGCGCCGGGGTGGCCTATGGCTACACCTTC. It specifies CSAKKDGAGVAYGYTF. The V and J genes are TRBV20-1 and TRBJ1-2; no clear D. The CDR3 has 16 residues. V was clipped by 4 bases and J by 4 bases, with 22 bases between them. Germline V lookup: CDR1 DFQATT, CDR2 SNEGSKA (reference sequence).

The CDR3 DNA reads TGCAGTGCTAGAGATCTAGGAGGGGGCCGGTTCGGCGCGTCTCCAGAGGCCGTGGCCCAGTACTTC. The encoded protein is CSARDLGGGRFGASPEAVAQYF. The chain recombines TRBV20-1 with TRBJ2-5; D is perhaps TRBD1 (7 bases). V was shortened by 0 bases and J by 9 bases, with 41 bases between the two germline ends. The CDR3 is 22 amino acids. Germline values: CDR1 DFQATT, CDR2 SNEGSKA (reference sequence).

The rearrangement links TRBV6-5 to TRBJ2-7; tentative D call: TRBD2 (5 bases). CDR3 size: 13 residues. V was cut by 6 bases and J by 7 bases, with 16 bases left in between. Per germline, CDR1 MNHEY and CDR2 SVGAGI. CDR3 DNA: TGTGCCAGCAGACCAGCCGGGGATTTTGAGCAGTACTTC. It yields the protein CASRPAGDFEQYF.

V gene TRBV28 combines with J gene TRBJ1-2; the D is unclear. CDR3 length: 15 amino acids. V shed 1 base and J shed 2 bases, with 11 bases lying between them. Germline CDR1 MDHEN, CDR2 SYDVKM. CDR3 nucleotides: TGTGCCAGCAGTTTATATCAAGCAGGAAACTATGGCTACACCTTC. Its protein is CASSLYQAGNYGYTF.

This clonotype occurred many times. The rearrangement links TRBV18 to TRBJ2-1; D is unresolved. Germline-derived CDR1 and CDR2 are KGHSH and LQKENI. V shed 8 bases and J shed 8 bases, with 19 bases lying between them. This CDR3 has 14 residues. CDR3 DNA sequence: TGTGCCAGCCAATCCGGGTATCTTCGCGATGAGCAGTTCTTC. Translation gives CASQSGYLRDEQFF.

The V gene is TRBV20-1, the J gene TRBJ2-5; a weak D match, TRBD2 (6 bases). This CDR3 contains 14 residues. Deletions cut 4 bases from V and 2 bases from J, with 14 bases between. Per germline, CDR1 DFQATT and CDR2 SNEGSKA (reference sequence). This chain's CDR3 is CSATSLGGQETQYF. DNA for the CDR3: TGCAGTGCTACATCCCTGGGGGGACAAGAGACCCAGTACTTC.

This clonotype was recorded a few times. The chain has TRBV27 and TRBJ1-5; no definite D call. The CDR3 runs 16 residues. V was shortened by 3 bases and J by 3 bases, with 15 bases between the two germline ends. Germline V gene lookup returns CDR1 MNHEY and CDR2 SMNVEV (reference sequence). DNA for the CDR3: TGTGCCAGCAGTTTCTATGGTTGGGGTACCAATCAGCCCCAGCATTTT. This translates into CASSFYGWGTNQPQHF.

This clonotype was observed many times. CDR3 in amino acids: CASSQQAGAYNEQFF. CDR3 DNA: TGTGCCAGCAGCCAACAGGCGGGGGCATACAATGAGCAGTTCTTC. V usage is TRBV3-1 and J usage is TRBJ2-1; D is perhaps TRBD2 (7 bases). This CDR3 is built from 15 residues. CDR1 LGHDT and CDR2 YNNKEL come from the germline V gene (reference sequence). Between the trimmed V and J ends, which lost 2 bases and 4 bases, there was a span of 12 bases.

This clonotype appeared a few times. V usage is TRBV20-1 and J usage is TRBJ1-5, with D unclear. Trimming removed 5 bases at V and 3 bases at J, with 17 bases between. Per germline, CDR1 DFQATT and CDR2 SNEGSKA (reference sequence). The CDR3 loop spans 15 amino acids. The CDR3 DNA follows: TGCAGTGCTCCCCCTCTCACCCTGAACAATCAGCCCCAGCATTTT. Translation gives CSAPPLTLNNQPQHF.

This clonotype has a handful of counts. This chain joins TRBV3-1 and TRBJ1-2, with D tentatively TRBD1 (5 bases). The CDR3 totals 16 residues. CDR1 LGHDT and CDR2 YNNKEL come from the germline V gene (reference sequence). The V end was cut by 0 bases, the J end by 1 base, with 12 bases between. The CDR3 DNA reads TGTGCCAGCAGCCAAGATCCCAGGGTCGGTAACTATGGCTACACCTTC. Translated, it gives CASSQDPRVGNYGYTF.

This clonotype was found a few times. The rearrangement joins TRBV10-3 to TRBJ2-4; 7 bases map to TRBD1. Germline-derived CDR1 and CDR2 are ENHRY and SYGVKD. J gave up 5 bases and V 5 bases, and 6 bases lay outside the gene matches. This CDR3 has 14 amino acids. The CDR3 protein is CAISTDRVENIQYF. The CDR3 DNA is TGTGCCATCAGTACTGACAGGGTGGAAAACATTCAGTACTTC.

The table lists this clonotype with a few counts. The gene calls are TRBV20-1 and TRBJ1-4; D uncertain. The V gene lost 3 bases and the J gene lost 2 bases, with 7 bases spanning the gap. Germline V gene sequence: CDR1 DFQATT, CDR2 SNEGSKA (reference sequence). The length of the CDR3 is 13 residues. The CDR3 DNA reads TGCAGTGCTAGTCTGGGGACTAATGAAAAACTGTTTTTT. This encodes CSASLGTNEKLFF.

J is TRBJ2-3 and V is TRBV29-1; TRBD2 matches at 9 bases. Per germline, CDR1 SQVTM and CDR2 ANQGSEA. This CDR3 is 15 amino acids long. J gave up 4 bases and V 1 base, and 6 bases lay outside the gene matches. The DNA for the CDR3 is TGCAGCGTTGAAGCTTTGACTAGCGGATCAGATACGCAGTATTTT. Translation gives CSVEALTSGSDTQYF.